Below are 21 T cell receptor beta chains sequenced from a single sample in a study of patients and donors after allogeneic stem cell transplantation. Each CDR3 protein is one row after TCRdb ran MiXCR on the RT-PCR reads. The sample shows about 150,000 distinct CDR3 sequences, over 35% of them seen only once. The sequenced sample was blood, either unsorted or a sorted T cell fraction (not recorded which). These receptors were obtained from a human donor who was either an allogeneic HSCT recipient or a stem cell or donor lymphocyte infusion donor (not recorded which). It is not recorded whose cells these are; they may come from a transplant donor.

The table lists this clonotype with a few counts. The gene calls are TRBV15 and TRBJ2-2; TRBD1 matches 10 bases. Trimming cost V 5 bases and J 3 bases; bases outside gene matches: 6. Germline CDR1 reads LNHNV; CDR2 reads YYDKDF (reference sequence). This CDR3 region has 16 residues. This CDR3 reads CATSLTGGAYTGELFF. The DNA of the CDR3 is TGTGCCACCAGCCTGACAGGGGGCGCGTACACCGGGGAGCTGTTTTTT. Full variable domain (missing parts from reference TRBV15 and TRBJ2-2): DAMVIQNPRYQVTQFGKPVTLSCSQTLNHNVMYWYQQKSSQAPKLLFHYYDKDFNNEADTPDNFQSRRPNTSFCFLDIRSPGLGDTAMYLCATSLTGGAYTGELFFGEGSRLTVL.

In its sample, this clonotype was seen a few times. The rearrangement joins TRBV20-1 to TRBJ2-7, with D hard to call. V lost 3 bases and J lost 3, with 9 bases in between. The CDR3 runs to 12 residues. CDR1 DFQATT and CDR2 SNEGSKA come from the germline V gene (reference sequence). In DNA, the CDR3 is TGCAGTGCTAGGACATTATACTACGAGCAGTACTTC. It yields the protein CSARTLYYEQYF.

This clonotype was picked up a small number of times. The CDR3 sequence is CASSYGPVYSNQPQHF. The CDR3 DNA is TGTGCCAGCAGTTACGGGCCAGTTTATAGCAATCAGCCCCAGCATTTT. The chain has TRBV6-5 and TRBJ1-5; D not certain. V was trimmed by 2 bases and J by 0 bases, leaving 11 bases between them. In germline, CDR1 is MNHEY, CDR2 SVGAGI. The CDR3 is made up of 16 amino acids.

The chain combines TRBV9 with TRBJ2-3; possible D gene TRBD1, 5 bases. V was shortened by 0 bases and J by 2 bases, with 7 bases between the two germline ends. CDR3 length: 14 residues. CDR1 and CDR2 (germline): SGDLS, YYNGEE. For the CDR3, the DNA is TGTGCCAGCAGCGTAGGACAGAACACAGATACGCAGTATTTT. Amino acids: CASSVGQNTDTQYF.

This clonotype was counted a few times. V is TRBV15 and J is TRBJ2-2; unclear D gene. V lost 3 bases and J lost 3, with 11 bases in between. The length of the CDR3 is 15 residues. Per the germline V gene, CDR1 is LNHNV and CDR2 is YYDKDF (reference sequence). The CDR3 region is CATSSLSRDTGELFF. The CDR3, as DNA: TGTGCCACCAGCAGCCTCAGCCGGGACACCGGGGAGCTGTTTTTT. Supplemented by reference TRBV15 and TRBJ2-2, the full variable domain reads DAMVIQNPRYQVTQFGKPVTLSCSQTLNHNVMYWYQQKSSQAPKLLFHYYDKDFNNEADTPDNFQSRRPNTSFCFLDIRSPGLGDTAMYLCATSSLSRDTGELFFGEGSRLTVL.

This clonotype was counted at least ten times. The chain links TRBV5-1 to TRBJ1-5; 9 bases fit TRBD1. Germline V gene lookup returns CDR1 SGHRS and CDR2 YFSETQ. Trimming took 4 bases from V and 5 from J; bases not matched to a gene: 4. This CDR3 has 14 amino acids. The CDR3 is CASSEGQGDQPQHF. As DNA, the CDR3 is TGCGCCAGCAGCGAGGGACAGGGAGATCAGCCCCAGCATTTT.

This clonotype has just a few counts. The chain employs TRBV6-4 and TRBJ2-1; 10 bases agree with TRBD2. CDR1 is MRHNA and CDR2 is SNTAGT in the germline V gene. The CDR3 covers 15 residues. Unmatched junction bases numbered 3, after V lost 4 bases and J lost 3 bases. The CDR3: CASSASSGGYNEQFF. The CDR3 nucleotides read TGTGCCAGCAGTGCTTCTAGCGGGGGCTACAATGAGCAGTTCTTC.

This clonotype has more than one count but fewer than ten. CDR3 residues: CASQQGNSNQPQHF. CDR3 bases: TGTGCCAGCCAACAGGGAAACAGCAATCAGCCCCAGCATTTT. The chain has TRBV6-6 and TRBJ1-5, with a possible D match to TRBD1 (6 bases). The CDR3 runs to 14 residues. Germline CDR1 reads MNHNY; CDR2 reads SVGAGI (reference sequence). V lost 8 bases to trimming and J lost 1 base, with 12 bases between them.

The CDR3 region is CASSRVATEAFF. In nucleotides, the CDR3 is TGTGCCAGCAGCCGCGTGGCCACTGAAGCTTTCTTT. V is TRBV12-3 or TRBV12-4 and J is TRBJ1-1; D not certain. The CDR3 extends over 12 amino acids. Trimming pared 6 bases from V and 4 bases from J, leaving 9 bases between.

The chain employs TRBV12-3 or TRBV12-4 and TRBJ2-7; 13 bases line up with TRBD2. This CDR3 comprises 16 residues. V was pared by 7 bases and J by 0 bases, with 6 bases of the junction left unmatched. The DNA for the CDR3 is TGTGCCAGCACCCCGGGACTAGCGGGGCCCTCCTACGAGCAGTACTTC. Amino acid sequence: CASTPGLAGPSYEQYF.

Only a few counts were recorded for this clonotype. The chain uses TRBV7-2 and TRBJ1-6, with D uncertain. CDR1 is SGHTA, CDR2 FQGNSA, per germline. The CDR3 consists of 20 residues. Trimming pared 2 bases from V and 0 bases from J, leaving 20 bases between. CDR3 nucleotides: TGTGCCAGCAGCTTATCACTCCATTTGGACGCGAGCTCCTATAATTCACCCCTCCACTTT. Translated: CASSLSLHLDASSYNSPLHF.

This clonotype was seen more than once but under ten times. The chain carries TRBV30 and TRBJ1-1; a weak D match, TRBD1 (5 bases). The CDR3 runs 13 residues. Trimming left V 3 bases short and J 6 bases short, with 14 bases between. CDR1 is GTSNPN and CDR2 is SVGIG in the germline V gene (reference sequence). CDR3 residues: CAWSPDRVSEAFF. CDR3 DNA sequence: TGTGCCTGGAGCCCCGACAGAGTTTCTGAAGCTTTCTTT.

The V and J genes are TRBV5-1 and TRBJ2-7; perhaps TRBD2 as D (5 bases). Per the germline V gene, CDR1 is SGHRS and CDR2 is YFSETQ. There are 11 residues in the CDR3. The V end was cut by 2 bases, the J end by 7 bases, with 7 bases between. CDR3 nucleotides: TGCGCCAGCAGCTTCCGGGGAGAGCAGTACTTC. It codes for CASSFRGEQYF.

The V and J genes are TRBV5-5 and TRBJ1-5; unclear D gene. V was pared by 4 bases and J by 6 bases, with 17 bases between. The V gene's germline CDR1 is SGHKS and CDR2 YYEKEE (reference sequence). The length of the CDR3 is 15 residues. This CDR3 is CASSPVGYEGQPQHF. The CDR3 bases are TGTGCCAGCAGCCCGGTTGGGTATGAAGGTCAGCCCCAGCATTTT.

The chain couples TRBV7-2 to TRBJ2-2; 8 positions agree with TRBD1. Germline V CDR1 and CDR2: SGHTA, FQGNSA. Trimming at V came to 3 bases and at J to 4 bases, leaving 1 base not matched to a gene. This CDR3 is built from 14 residues. The CDR3 DNA follows: TGTGCCAGCAGCTTCGACAGGGGCACCGGGGAGCTGTTTTTT. As protein: CASSFDRGTGELFF.

In its sample, this clonotype was seen a few times. This chain uses TRBV20-1 with TRBJ1-5; D ambiguous. Germline lookup yields CDR1 DFQATT and CDR2 SNEGSKA (reference sequence). The V and J ends lost 1 base and 0 bases respectively, with 4 bases between them. The CDR3 totals 13 residues. As DNA, the CDR3 is TGCAGTGCTAGAGGATATAGCAATCAGCCCCAGCATTTT. Protein product: CSARGYSNQPQHF.

The table lists this clonotype with a few counts. The V and J genes are TRBV29-1 and TRBJ1-1; tentative D call: TRBD1 (6 bases). The V gene's germline CDR1 is SQVTM and CDR2 ANQGSEA. The CDR3 runs to 11 residues. V shed 4 bases and J shed 8 bases, with 11 bases lying between them. CDR3 coding DNA: TGCAGCGTTGTCCCCGACAGGGAAGCTTTCTTT. Translated: CSVVPDREAFF.

The rearrangement links TRBV4-3 to TRBJ1-1, with TRBD1 as a possible D gene (6 bases). Looked up from germline, CDR1 is LGHNA and CDR2 is YSLEER. Trimming took off 4 bases at V and 1 base at J, with 16 bases between the two ends. This CDR3 spans 16 amino acids. In DNA, the CDR3 is TGCGCCAGCAGCCTCCGACGACAGGCGACGAACACTGAAGCTTTCTTT. Translating gives CASSLRRQATNTEAFF.

This sequence joins TRBV5-1 and TRBJ2-7; D is ambiguous. Per the germline V gene, CDR1 is SGHRS and CDR2 is YFSETQ. The CDR3 spans 13 residues. V dropped 2 bases and J dropped 1 base, with 7 bases sitting between them. The CDR3 nucleotides are TGCGCCAGCAGCTTTGCCTCATCCTACGAGCAGTACTTC. Translation: CASSFASSYEQYF.

The V gene is TRBV20-1, the J gene TRBJ1-5; D is unclear. Trimming removed 3 bases at V and 0 bases at J, with 9 bases between. Germline values: CDR1 DFQATT, CDR2 SNEGSKA (reference sequence). CDR3 length: 14 residues. The CDR3: CSARGFISNQPQHF. The CDR3 nucleotides are TGCAGTGCTAGGGGCTTCATTAGCAATCAGCCCCAGCATTTT.

This clonotype has a single count. This chain joins TRBV14 and TRBJ2-1; no reliable D call. From germline, CDR1 is SGHDN and CDR2 FVKESK. The CDR3 covers 14 residues. V was pared by 4 bases and J by 4 bases, with 11 bases between. The CDR3, as DNA: TGTGCCAGCAGCCCTCCGGCGGATTACAATGAGCAGTTCTTC. This sequence encodes CASSPPADYNEQFF. The entire variable domain, with the rest obtained from reference TRBV14 and TRBJ2-1, is as follows: EAGVTQFPSHSVIEKGQTVTLRCDPISGHDNLYWYRRVMGKEIKFLLHFVKESKQDESGMPNNRFLAERTGGTYSTLKVQPAELEDSGVYFCASSPPADYNEQFFGPGTRLTVL.